The 22 T cell receptor beta chains below all came from one sample that was sequenced in a study of T cells in localized non-small cell lung cancer. TCRdb keeps only in-frame clones here, not all; method: immunoSEQ multiplex PCR. The sample records about 23,000 clones, roughly 91% being singletons. This specimen consisted of peripheral blood, obtained before any cancer treatment. Receptors were obtained from a male donor aged 60 or older with stage I lung adenocarcinoma.

The J gene is TRBJ1-5, the V gene TRBV18, with TRBD1 matching 10 bases. V lost 4 bases, J lost 0 bases, and 6 bases stayed unmatched. The CDR3 consists of 17 residues. Germline CDR1 is KGHSH and CDR2 is LQKENI. The DNA for the CDR3 is TGTGCCAGCTCACTTAGACAGGGGGCGAATAGCAATCAGCCCCAGCATTTT. Amino acid sequence: CASSLRQGANSNQPQHF.

As DNA, the CDR3 is TGTGCCAGTGCGGGACCGACGTTAAATGAGCAGTTCTTC. Residues: CASAGPTLNEQFF. V usage is TRBV9 and J usage is TRBJ2-1, with D perhaps matching TRBD2 (6 bases). The V gene lost 8 bases and the J gene lost 7 bases, with 16 bases spanning the gap. The CDR3 has 13 residues. Germline values: CDR1 SGDLS, CDR2 YYNGEE.

The chain combines TRBV28 with TRBJ1-4; D uncertain. Germline CDR1 MDHEN, CDR2 SYDVKM. CDR3 size: 14 residues. Trimming shortened V by 3 bases and J by 7 bases, and 12 bases separated the two germline ends. In nucleotides, the CDR3 is TGTGCCAGCAGTTTGCGCCCCTCCGGTGAAAAACTGTTTTTT. The encoded protein is CASSLRPSGEKLFF. The entire variable domain, with the rest obtained from reference TRBV28 and TRBJ1-4, is as follows: DVKVTQSSRYLVKRTGEKVFLECVQDMDHENMFWYRQDPGLGLRLIYFSYDVKMKEKGDIPEGYSVSREKKERFSLILESASTNQTSMYLCASSLRPSGEKLFFGSGTQLSVL.

The chain links TRBV30 to TRBJ1-4; D is possibly TRBD1 (6 bases). The CDR3 has 16 amino acids. V was shortened by 2 bases and J by 5 bases, with 18 bases between the two germline ends. From germline, CDR1 is GTSNPN and CDR2 SVGIG (reference sequence). DNA for the CDR3: TGTGCCTGGAGTATGTTAACCGGGACATACAATGAAAAACTGTTTTTT. This gives the protein CAWSMLTGTYNEKLFF.

The rearrangement links TRBV5-1 to TRBJ2-2; 9 bases align to TRBD1. Trimming removed 4 bases from V and 3 bases from J; junction bases left unmatched: 4. Germline CDR1 reads SGHRS; CDR2 reads YFSETQ. The CDR3 loop spans 15 amino acids. This chain's CDR3 is CASSPRTGDTGELFF. In DNA form, the CDR3 reads TGCGCCAGCAGCCCCCGGACAGGGGACACCGGGGAGCTGTTTTTT. The full variable domain, with the rest looked up from reference TRBV5-1 and TRBJ2-2, is KAGVTQTPRYLIKTRGQQVTLSCSPISGHRSVSWYQQTPGQGLQFLFEYFSETQRNKGNFPGRFSGRQFSNSRSEMNVSTLELGDSALYLCASSPRTGDTGELFFGEGSRLTVL.

This chain links TRBV7-3 with TRBJ2-3; D gene uncertain. V was clipped by 3 bases and J by 6 bases, with 7 bases between them. The CDR3 loop spans 12 amino acids. Germline values: CDR1 SGHTA, CDR2 FQGTGA. The DNA for the CDR3 is TGTGCCAGCAGCTTTGCTATGGATACGCAGTATTTT. Its protein is CASSFAMDTQYF.

This clone appeared a few times. The chain is built from TRBV9 and TRBJ1-1; a possible D gene is TRBD1 (5 bases). This CDR3 has 17 residues. In germline, CDR1 is SGDLS, CDR2 YYNGEE. The V and J ends lost 0 bases and 0 bases respectively, with 15 bases between them. The CDR3 sequence: CASSVERQPIMNTEAFF. The DNA for the CDR3 is TGTGCCAGCAGCGTAGAGAGACAGCCTATCATGAACACTGAAGCTTTCTTT.

The chain combines TRBV30 with TRBJ1-1; the D is unclear. Germline V gene lookup returns CDR1 GTSNPN and CDR2 SVGIG (reference sequence). The CDR3 covers 14 residues. Trimming stripped 2 bases from V and 2 bases from J, with 12 bases between. The CDR3 DNA sequence: TGTGCCTGGAGTCCGCCAAGCCATAACACTGAAGCTTTCTTT. It specifies CAWSPPSHNTEAFF.

The chain is built from TRBV7-9 and TRBJ2-1, with a weak D call TRBD1 (6 bases). Germline V lookup: CDR1 SEHNR, CDR2 FQNEAQ (reference sequence). The CDR3 is made up of 16 amino acids. Between the trimmed V and J ends, which lost 4 bases and 12 bases, there was a span of 25 bases. CDR3: CASSWETSTGSDGQFF. The CDR3 DNA reads TGTGCCAGCAGCTGGGAGACCTCAACAGGGAGCGATGGGCAGTTCTTC.

The rearrangement joins TRBV10-3 to TRBJ1-5; D gene uncertain. The CDR3 spans 11 residues. Germline assignment: CDR1 ENHRY and CDR2 SYGVKD. Trimming stripped 3 bases from V and 7 bases from J, with 4 bases between. CDR3 sequence: CAISEYQPQHF. CDR3 coding DNA: TGTGCCATCAGTGAATACCAGCCCCAGCATTTT.

V gene TRBV5-1 combines with J gene TRBJ2-1; tentative D call: TRBD1 (5 bases). The V gene's germline CDR1 is SGHRS and CDR2 YFSETQ. The CDR3 has 14 residues. Trimming stripped 2 bases from V and 3 bases from J, with 9 bases between. The CDR3 sequence: CASSLIDSYNEQFF. The DNA for the CDR3 is TGCGCCAGCAGCTTAATTGACAGCTACAATGAGCAGTTCTTC.

V usage is TRBV30 and J usage is TRBJ2-7; perhaps TRBD1 as D (5 bases). Germline V gene data show CDR1 as GTSNPN and CDR2 as SVGIG (reference sequence). Trimming stripped 6 bases from V and 3 bases from J, with 9 bases between. This CDR3 is 11 amino acids long. In nucleotides, the CDR3 is TGTGCCTGTGGACAAGGCTACGAGCAGTACTTC. This codes for CACGQGYEQYF.

The chain combines TRBV7-2 with TRBJ2-1; perhaps D is TRBD1 or TRBD2 (6 bases each). Trimming took off 8 bases at V and 8 bases at J, with 19 bases between the two ends. The CDR3 is made up of 14 amino acids. CDR1 and CDR2 (germline): SGHTA, FQGNSA. CDR3 DNA sequence: TGTGCCAGCGTGCGTAGGGGGGCAATTTATGAGCAGTTCTTC. Protein product: CASVRRGAIYEQFF.

The rearrangement joins TRBV29-1 to TRBJ2-5, with 10 bases fitting TRBD2. J was trimmed by 4 bases and V by 8 bases; bases with no gene match: 31. The CDR3 loop spans 21 amino acids. The germline CDR1 and CDR2 sequences are SQVTM and ANQGSEA. The CDR3 DNA reads TGCAGCTGTCGCGGGGTTAGGGAAAGGCGAGCGGGGGGGCCGACAGGAGAGACCCAGTACTTC. Translation gives CSCRGVRERRAGGPTGETQYF.

The genes are TRBV5-6 and TRBJ2-1, with D unclear. The germline V gene encodes CDR1 SGHDT and CDR2 YYEEEE. V lost 0 bases and J lost 5, with 0 bases in between. CDR3 length equals 11 residues. The CDR3 DNA is TGTGCCAGCAGCTTGGACAATGAGCAGTTCTTC. Protein product: CASSLDNEQFF.

The chain is built from TRBV13 and TRBJ2-7, with D possibly being TRBD1 (7 bases). This CDR3 has 15 residues. Trimming shortened V by 2 bases and J by 2 bases, and 13 bases separated the two germline ends. CDR1 and CDR2 from the germline V gene are PRHDT and FYEKMQ (reference sequence). The CDR3 sequence: CASSLRRGRPYEQYF. The DNA for the CDR3 is TGTGCCAGCAGCTTACGGAGGGGGCGGCCCTACGAGCAGTACTTC.

The chain combines TRBV28 with TRBJ1-5; 9 bases agree with TRBD1. This CDR3 comprises 14 residues. CDR1 is MDHEN and CDR2 is SYDVKM in the germline V gene. Trimming cost V 6 bases and J 7 bases; bases outside gene matches: 7. CDR3 sequence (DNA): TGTGCCAGCAGGCCTACAGGGGGCTTCCAGCCCCAGCATTTT. This gives the protein CASRPTGGFQPQHF.

There are a few counts of this clone. The V gene is TRBV29-1, the J gene TRBJ2-2; D possibly corresponds to TRBD2 (6 bases). Trimming removed 6 bases from V and 6 bases from J, with 17 bases in between. The CDR3 length is 14 residues. CDR1 and CDR2 (germline): SQVTM, ANQGSEA. The CDR3 sequence: CSVGEAGRAGELFF. As DNA, the CDR3 is TGCAGCGTGGGGGAGGCAGGGCGGGCCGGGGAGCTGTTTTTT.

The gene calls are TRBV4-1 and TRBJ1-2; D gene uncertain. The CDR3 runs to 15 residues. The ends were cut back, 3 bases at V and 8 bases at J, with 19 bases in the middle. CDR1 and CDR2 from the germline V gene are MGHRA and YSYEKL. DNA of the CDR3: TGCGCCAGCAGCCACCAAGAAGCAACGCCGTTAGGCTACACCTTC. Translating gives CASSHQEATPLGYTF.

This chain links TRBV9 with TRBJ2-7, with a possible D match to TRBD1 (6 bases). CDR1 SGDLS and CDR2 YYNGEE come from the germline V gene. V lost 4 bases to trimming and J lost 1 base, with 15 bases between them. The CDR3 is 15 amino acids. The CDR3 loop reads CASSPEGQPSYEQYF. In DNA form, the CDR3 reads TGTGCCAGCAGCCCAGAAGGACAGCCGTCCTACGAGCAGTACTTC.

The chain has TRBV6-1 and TRBJ1-5, with D maybe TRBD1 (6 bases). The CDR3 is made up of 14 amino acids. Trimming pared 0 bases from V and 9 bases from J, leaving 12 bases between. Germline V gene lookup returns CDR1 MNHNS and CDR2 SASEGT. For the CDR3, the DNA is TGTGCCAGCAGTGAAGCGCTTCAGGGGAGGCCCCAGCATTTT. Protein: CASSEALQGRPQHF.

This chain joins TRBV5-1 and TRBJ2-1; D is uncertain. CDR3 length: 14 amino acids. Per germline, CDR1 SGHRS and CDR2 YFSETQ. V shed 4 bases and J shed 0 bases, with 8 bases lying between them. The CDR3 bases are TGCGCCAGCAGCAGTGACACCTCCTACAATGAGCAGTTCTTC. It translates to CASSSDTSYNEQFF.